This is a list of T cell receptor beta chains from one sample in a study of blood T cell repertoires in COVID-19. Sequencing used immunoSEQ multiplex PCR; TCRdb keeps in-frame clones, though not all of them. The top ten clones hold roughly 4% of a sample with about 270,000 clones, about 87% of them seen once. The sequencing sample was made of peripheral blood. All receptors come from a man between 60 and 75 years old who had recovered from COVID-19. Each CDR3 is given with its conserved first and last residue. D genes are given only for firm matches. Only some rows state a clone size, as once, few, many or a class for expanded clones.

>TRBD1|once|TRBV18|TRBJ1-1
CASRNTGTGGTEAFF
TGTGCCAGCCGAAATACCGGGACAGGGGGCACTGAAGCTTTCTTT
>.|.|TRBV15|TRBJ2-2
CATSKGATGELFF
TGTGCCACCAGCAAAGGGGCTACCGGGGAGCTGTTTTTT
>.|.|TRBV7-2|TRBJ2-1
CASSPGTVFYNEQFF
TGTGCCAGCAGCCCTGGCACAGTTTTCTACAATGAGCAGTTCTTC
>TRBD2|.|TRBV18|TRBJ2-5
CATHPAGGVETQYF
TGTGCCACACACCCGGCGGGGGGTGTAGAGACCCAGTACTTC
>.|.|TRBV5-4|TRBJ1-1
CASSLEQGAYAEAFF
TGTGCCAGCAGCTTGGAACAGGGAGCGTATGCTGAAGCTTTCTTT
>.|.|TRBV7-9|TRBJ1-3
CASSLPLVKASGNTIYF
TGTGCCAGCAGCTTACCCTTGGTAAAAGCTAGTGGAAACACCATATATTTT
>.|.|TRBV12-5|TRBJ1-2
CASGLRPEGGYGYTF
TGTGCTAGTGGTTTGAGGCCGGAAGGGGGCTATGGCTACACCTTC
>.|once|TRBV18|TRBJ1-5
CASSPKRQVLFDQPQHF
TGTGCCAGCTCACCTAAGAGACAGGTACTCTTCGATCAGCCCCAGCATTTT
>.|.|TRBV18|TRBJ2-2
CASSSSVNFNTGELFF
TGTGCCAGCAGTTCCTCAGTTAATTTTAACACCGGGGAGCTGTTTTTT
>.|.|TRBV30|TRBJ1-1
CAWSSIGDTEAFF
TGTGCCTGGAGTTCGATCGGGGACACTGAAGCTTTCTTT
>.|few|TRBV27|TRBJ2-7
CASSRPGTYEQYF
TGTGCCAGCAGTCGGCCCGGGACCTACGAGCAGTACTTC
>.|.|TRBV9|TRBJ1-1
CASTSLTLNTEAFF
TGTGCCAGCACCTCGTTAACACTGAACACTGAAGCTTTCTTT
>TRBD2|.|TRBV5-6|TRBJ2-7
CASSLGGTRLSYEQYF
TGTGCCAGCAGCTTGGGGGGGACTAGATTGTCCTACGAGCAGTACTTC
>.|.|TRBV19|TRBJ1-1
CASSKGPGAGNTEAFF
TGTGCCAGTAGTAAGGGGCCAGGGGCAGGGAACACTGAAGCTTTCTTT
>.|.|TRBV3-1/TRBV3-2|TRBJ2-2
CASTLGGLNTGELFF
TGTGCCAGCACCCTCGGGGGTTTGAACACCGGGGAGCTGTTTTTT
>.|.|TRBV3-1/TRBV3-2|TRBJ1-1
CASSSTRGTEAFF
TGTGCCAGCAGCTCGACCAGGGGTACTGAAGCTTTCTTT
>.|.|TRBV10-3|TRBJ1-2
CAISESGAGYTF
TGTGCCATCAGTGAGTCAGGGGCTGGCTACACCTTC
>.|.|TRBV5-4|TRBJ2-3
CASSFTRTDTQYF
TGTGCCAGCAGCTTCACACGCACAGATACGCAGTATTTT
>TRBD1|.|TRBV4-2|TRBJ1-6
CASSQEPLGQGIVQKNYNSPLHF
TGTGCCAGCAGCCAAGAACCTCTAGGACAGGGCATAGTCCAGAAAAACTATAATTCACCCCTCCACTTT
>TRBD1|once|TRBV5-4|TRBJ1-2
CASSVFQGQGYRYTF
TGTGCCAGCAGCGTATTTCAGGGACAGGGGTATCGCTACACCTTC
>.|once|TRBV6-5|TRBJ1-1
CASSPGFLGTEAFF
TGTGCCAGCAGTCCGGGGTTCCTCGGCACTGAAGCTTTCTTT
>TRBD2|.|TRBV2|TRBJ2-3
CASSLLAGGGDTQYF
TGTGCCAGCAGTTTACTAGCGGGGGGGGGCGATACGCAGTATTTT
>.|.|TRBV6-6|TRBJ1-1
CASSHPNRGEAFF
TGTGCCAGCAGTCACCCGAACCGGGGAGAAGCTTTCTTT
>.|.|TRBV24-1|TRBJ1-1
CATSDEGKEAFF
TGTGCCACCAGTGATGAGGGAAAGGAAGCTTTCTTT
>.|.|TRBV19|TRBJ1-1
CASSIFGVTEAFF
TGTGCCAGTAGTATCTTCGGGGTTACTGAAGCTTTCTTT
>.|.|TRBV19|TRBJ1-1
CASSIPQGNTEAFF
TGTGCCAGTAGTATACCACAGGGTAACACTGAAGCTTTCTTT
>TRBD1|.|TRBV19|TRBJ1-4
CASRSTGDWGYNEKLFF
TGTGCCAGTAGATCGACAGGGGATTGGGGGTATAATGAAAAACTGTTTTTT